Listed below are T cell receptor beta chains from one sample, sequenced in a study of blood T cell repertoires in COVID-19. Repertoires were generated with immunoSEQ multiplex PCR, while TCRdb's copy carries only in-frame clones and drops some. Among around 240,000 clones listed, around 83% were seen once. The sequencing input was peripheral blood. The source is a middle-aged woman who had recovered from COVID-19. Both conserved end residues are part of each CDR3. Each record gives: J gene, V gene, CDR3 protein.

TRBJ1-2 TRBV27 CASSARGYGYTF
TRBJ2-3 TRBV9 CASSVFPSEDTQYF
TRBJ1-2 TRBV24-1 CATSDPTTGNYGYTF
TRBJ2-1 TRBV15 CATAGGQSSYNEQFF
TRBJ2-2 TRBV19 CASSTRTGGNTGELFF
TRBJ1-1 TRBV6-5 CASSYFQGQTEAFF
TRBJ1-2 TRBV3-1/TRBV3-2 CASSQTGTGSYGYTF
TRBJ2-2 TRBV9 CASSARRTGELFF
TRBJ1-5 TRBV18 CASSRTGDGGQPQHF
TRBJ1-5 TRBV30 CAWSGKGDQPQHF
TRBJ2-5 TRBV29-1 CSVVGGSRRNQETQYF
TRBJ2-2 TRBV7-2 CASSATGTTNTGELFF
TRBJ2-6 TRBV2 CASKRTVSGANVLTF
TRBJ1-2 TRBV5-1 CASSSGTGGLNYGYTF
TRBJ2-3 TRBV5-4 CASSAQNGGTDTQYF
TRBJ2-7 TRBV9 CASSRALGDIYEQYF
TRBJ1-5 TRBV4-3 CASSQGVGHSNQPQHF
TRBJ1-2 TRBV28 CASCVRGTDYGYTF
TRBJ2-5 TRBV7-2 CASSKDRGHETQYF
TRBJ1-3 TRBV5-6 CASSLTLQGFSGNTIYF
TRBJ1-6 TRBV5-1 CASSLDRINNSPLHF
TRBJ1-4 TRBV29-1 CSVGHGGDRDEKLFF
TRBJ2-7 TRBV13 CASSDRVLGEQYF
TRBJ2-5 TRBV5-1 CASSLVGGETQYF
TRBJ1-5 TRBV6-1 CASSETDRGARQPQHF
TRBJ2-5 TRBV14 CASSRFVGGVQETQYF
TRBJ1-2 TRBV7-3 CASSPISGQTPINYGYTF
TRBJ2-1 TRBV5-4 CASSLAAQGRMNEQFF
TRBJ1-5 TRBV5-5 CASSLDSKQPQHF